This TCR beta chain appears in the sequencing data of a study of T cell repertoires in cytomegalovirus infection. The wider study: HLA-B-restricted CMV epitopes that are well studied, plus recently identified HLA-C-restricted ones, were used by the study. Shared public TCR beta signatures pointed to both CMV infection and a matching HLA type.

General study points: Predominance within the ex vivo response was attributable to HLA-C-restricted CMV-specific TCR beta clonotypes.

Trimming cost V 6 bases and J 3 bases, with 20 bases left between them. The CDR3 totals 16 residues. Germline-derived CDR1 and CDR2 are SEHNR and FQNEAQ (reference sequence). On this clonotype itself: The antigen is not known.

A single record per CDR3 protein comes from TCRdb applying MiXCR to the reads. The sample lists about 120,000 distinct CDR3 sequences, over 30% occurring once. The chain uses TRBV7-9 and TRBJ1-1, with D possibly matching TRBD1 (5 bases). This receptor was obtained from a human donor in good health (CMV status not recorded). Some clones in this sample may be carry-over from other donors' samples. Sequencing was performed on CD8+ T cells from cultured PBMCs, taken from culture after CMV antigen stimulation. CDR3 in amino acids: CASSGRVRRDYTEAFF. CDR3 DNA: TGTGCCAGCAGTGGCAGGGTACGTCGGGATTACACTGAAGCTTTCTTT.